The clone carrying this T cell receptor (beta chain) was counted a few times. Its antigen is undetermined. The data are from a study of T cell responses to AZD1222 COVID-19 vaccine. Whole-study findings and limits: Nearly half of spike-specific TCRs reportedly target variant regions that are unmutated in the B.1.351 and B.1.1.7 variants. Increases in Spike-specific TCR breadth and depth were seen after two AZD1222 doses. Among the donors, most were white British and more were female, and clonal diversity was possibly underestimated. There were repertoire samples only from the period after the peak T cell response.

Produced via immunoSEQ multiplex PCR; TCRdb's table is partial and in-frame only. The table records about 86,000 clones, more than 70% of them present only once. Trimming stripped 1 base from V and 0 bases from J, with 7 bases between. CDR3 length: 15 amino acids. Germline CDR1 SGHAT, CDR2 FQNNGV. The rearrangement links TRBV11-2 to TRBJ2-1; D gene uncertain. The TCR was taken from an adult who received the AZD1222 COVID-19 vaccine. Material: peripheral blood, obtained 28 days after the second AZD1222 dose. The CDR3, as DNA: TGTGCCAGCAGCTTAGGAAGGGACTCCTACAATGAGCAGTTCTTC. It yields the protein CASSLGRDSYNEQFF.